This T cell receptor beta chain came from a study of vaccination effects on CD4 cells after COVID-19. The data were produced by immunoSEQ multiplex PCR, yet TCRdb's version contains in-frame clones alone and is incomplete. The sample lists under 70,000 clones; 74% were seen once. Note on this clone: Antigen: not known.

Culturing for more than eight days preceded CD4+ T cell isolation. All study participants received two doses of BNT162b2 or mRNA-1273 vaccine. In the vaccine recipients, nucleocapsid antibodies were negative and there was no prior SARS-CoV-2 infection. There are 15 residues in the CDR3. Trimming pared 4 bases from V and 7 bases from J, leaving 17 bases between. CDR1 is GTSNPN and CDR2 is SVGIG in the germline V gene (reference sequence). This receptor was taken from a human donor who received a COVID-19 vaccine. The rearrangement uses TRBV30 and TRBJ1-6; D ambiguous. The specimen comprised CD4+ T cells from PBMCs cultured without peptide, sampled after COVID-19 vaccination. This chain's CDR3 is CAWNKPPGGNSPLHF. DNA of the CDR3: TGTGCCTGGAATAAGCCTCCCGGAGGGAATTCACCCCTCCACTTT.